This T cell receptor beta chain stems from a study of T-cell reconstitution after alpha-beta-depleted transplantation in children. The germline V gene encodes CDR1 MNHNS and CDR2 SASEGT. The CDR3 sequence is 15 residues long. V dropped 5 bases and J dropped 0 bases, with 10 bases sitting between them. Unique molecular identifiers were incorporated into the prepared TCRbeta library. Using its own MiXCR run on the PCR reads, TCRdb lists one record per CDR3 protein. The data show 800,000 to 1,000,000 distinct CDR3 sequences, with less than 30% seen just once and 25% to 35% held by the top ten. V gene TRBV6-1 combines with J gene TRBJ1-4; D ambiguous. The sequence was obtained from a boy younger than two who had a stem cell transplant for SCID, so the T cells may come from the graft donor. Sequenced here: PBMCs, mostly from graft donor cells, sampled 360 days after TCRalphabeta/CD19-depleted stem cell transplant. CDR3: CASSLDIATNEKLFF. As DNA, the CDR3 is TGTGCCAGCAGTCTTGACATTGCAACTAATGAAAAACTGTTTTTT.